This TCR beta chain appears in the sequencing data of a study of long-term antiretroviral therapy in people with HIV. Background on the study: The oldest specimens predate the 2015 immediate-ART recommendation by about a decade. Whole-study results and caveats: Post-ART, diversity grew, though it stayed under transplant donor control levels. HIV repertoires spanned tighter CDR3 length ranges than controls did.

Worth noting for this clone: Its antigen is not known.

The United States was where all participants with HIV were treated. The assay used was immunoSEQ (version v3.0), run at survey level. Here immunoSEQ multiplex PCR was the method, and the copy in TCRdb shows in-frame clones only, minus some. The table records 35,000 to 40,000 clones, 75% to 90% of them present only once. The TCR sequence derives from a man younger than 35 with HIV. The sample in question was unsorted PBMCs, obtained 1.5 years after starting antiretroviral therapy.

In nucleotides, the CDR3 is TGTGCCAGCAGGCCGGACAGGCCTGGGGAGACCCAGTACTTC. Translation: CASRPDRPGETQYF. V is TRBV11-2 and J is TRBJ2-5; TRBD1 matches at 7 bases. V trimming: 6 bases; J trimming: 5 bases; junction bases outside the gene matches: 9. This CDR3 comprises 14 residues. Germline loops: CDR1 SGHAT, CDR2 FQNNGV.